This TCR beta chain was documented in a study of blood T cell repertoires in COVID-19. The table came from immunoSEQ multiplex PCR; TCRdb's copy has only in-frame clones and leaves some out. The profile shows some 100,000 clones, 80% to 95% of them singletons. The CDR3 has 15 residues. Per germline, CDR1 SNHLY and CDR2 FYNNEI. V lost 10 bases, J lost 4 bases, and 9 bases stayed unmatched. The origin of this receptor is a man aged 60 to 75 with acute or convalescent COVID-19. The sample consisted of peripheral blood. The chain combines TRBV2 with TRBJ2-4, with 11 bases fitting TRBD2. Here the CDR3 reads CAILTSGTQKNIQYF. CDR3 DNA: TGTGCCATCTTGACTAGCGGGACACAAAAAAACATTCAGTACTTC.